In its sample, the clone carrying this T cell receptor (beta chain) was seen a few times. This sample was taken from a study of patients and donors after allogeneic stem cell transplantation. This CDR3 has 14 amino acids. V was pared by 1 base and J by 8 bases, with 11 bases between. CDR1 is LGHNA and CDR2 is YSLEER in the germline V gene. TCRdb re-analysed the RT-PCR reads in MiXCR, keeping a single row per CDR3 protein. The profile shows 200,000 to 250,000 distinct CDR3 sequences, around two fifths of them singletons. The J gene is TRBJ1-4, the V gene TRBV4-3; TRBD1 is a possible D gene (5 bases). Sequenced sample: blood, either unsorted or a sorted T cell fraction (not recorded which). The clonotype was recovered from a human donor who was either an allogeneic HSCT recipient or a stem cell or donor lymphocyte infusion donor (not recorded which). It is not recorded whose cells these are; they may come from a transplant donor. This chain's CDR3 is CASSQGRGREKLFF. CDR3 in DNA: TGCGCCAGCAGCCAAGGCCGGGGCCGGGAAAAACTGTTTTTT.